This T cell receptor beta chain was recovered during a study of cytomegalovirus exposure and HLA in healthy donors. Study-wide findings and caveats: Later work associated 16,951 TCR beta sequences with HLA alleles at 0.05 false discovery rate.

This CDR3 contains 14 residues. The ends lost 6 bases at V and 5 bases at J; junction bases unmatched: 5. Germline CDR1 is LNHDA and CDR2 is SQIVND (reference sequence). Details on this clone: Its antigen remains unknown.

A multiplex PCR was run with 60 Vbeta primers and 13 Jbeta primers. Clones were sequenced by immunoSEQ multiplex PCR, and TCRdb holds only the in-frame ones, with some missing. This listing includes about 70,000 clones. The clonotype was recovered from a female donor in good health and CMV-seropositive. V gene TRBV19 combines with J gene TRBJ1-5; 9 bases fit TRBD1. The sequenced sample was PBMCs. The CDR3: CASREGQGDQPQHF. The CDR3 DNA reads TGTGCCAGTAGGGAGGGACAGGGAGATCAGCCCCAGCATTTT.